This T cell receptor beta chain was captured by sequencing in a study of cytomegalovirus exposure and HLA in healthy donors. For the study at large: Among over 350 genotyped donors, around 82% fell in the Caucasian-associated ancestry cluster. General observations from the study: Reported results showed that the classifier diagnosed cytomegalovirus status with high specificity and sensitivity. Associated with cytomegalovirus, according to the listing, were 150 to 200 TCR beta chains. Among the sequence variants, a highly shared cluster was likely an artifact of sequencing.

As to this clone: Its antigen remains unidentified.

Germline V gene lookup returns CDR1 MNHNS and CDR2 SASEGT. Trimming cost V 3 bases and J 0 bases; bases outside gene matches: 7. This CDR3 has 17 amino acids. With 60 Vbeta and 13 Jbeta primers, the PCR was carried out. TCRdb keeps only in-frame clones here, not all; method: immunoSEQ multiplex PCR. The sample lists 150,000 to 200,000 clones, more than 70% seen once, with approximately 0.99% in the top ten. This clonotype originated in a woman aged 40 to 49 in good health and CMV-seronegative. The sample comprised PBMCs. The chain links TRBV6-1 to TRBJ1-2, with TRBD1 matching over 10 bases. CDR3 sequence reads: CASSEGTGVLANYGYTF. The CDR3 nucleotides are TGTGCCAGCAGTGAGGGGACAGGGGTTTTGGCTAACTATGGCTACACCTTC.